The present TCR beta chain was sequenced within a study of CD8 T cells in ankylosing spondylitis. Study-level findings and limits: A motif of under ten highly homologous TCR beta variants was seen as apparently characteristic of ankylosing spondylitis blood. The authors found the disease-linked clones to be CD8+ and relatively rare in peripheral blood. Disease-linked clones were reportedly significantly enriched in matched ankylosing spondylitis synovial fluid.

Many counts were recorded for this clonotype. Its antigen is unidentified. This CDR3 is 13 amino acids long. Deletions cut 6 bases from V and 12 bases from J, with 20 bases between. By quantitative 5'-RACE with molecular barcodes, the TCR beta libraries were made. TCRdb fed the 5' RACE reads into MiXCR, producing one record per CDR3 protein. The sample yields 200,000 to 250,000 distinct CDR3 sequences, roughly 10% seen once. This TCR derives from a male donor with ankylosing spondylitis or in good health (not recorded which). Sequences were obtained from blood, either unsorted or a sorted T cell fraction (not recorded which). The chain has TRBV12-3 or TRBV12-4 and TRBJ1-2; perhaps TRBD1 as D (6 bases). The CDR3 region has the DNA TGTGCCAGCAGGCCCCTAGGGGGGCCGGGAAACACCTTC. Translated: CASRPLGGPGNTF.